This TCR beta chain was identified in a study of cytomegalovirus exposure and HLA in healthy donors. PCR primers comprised 60 Vbeta and 13 Jbeta primers. Clones were sequenced by immunoSEQ multiplex PCR, and TCRdb holds only the in-frame ones, with some missing. The sample includes some 78,000 clones, roughly 80% of them seen just once. The CDR3 is made up of 10 amino acids. Deletions cut 8 bases from V and 6 bases from J, with 7 bases between. CDR1 SNHLY and CDR2 FYNNEI come from the germline V gene. Material for sequencing was PBMCs. The rearrangement joins TRBV2 to TRBJ2-5; TRBD2 might be the D (5 bases). The sequence was obtained from a man aged 50 to 59 in good health and CMV-seropositive. The CDR3 is CASGGKTQYF. CDR3 DNA: TGTGCCAGCGGAGGAAAGACCCAGTACTTC.